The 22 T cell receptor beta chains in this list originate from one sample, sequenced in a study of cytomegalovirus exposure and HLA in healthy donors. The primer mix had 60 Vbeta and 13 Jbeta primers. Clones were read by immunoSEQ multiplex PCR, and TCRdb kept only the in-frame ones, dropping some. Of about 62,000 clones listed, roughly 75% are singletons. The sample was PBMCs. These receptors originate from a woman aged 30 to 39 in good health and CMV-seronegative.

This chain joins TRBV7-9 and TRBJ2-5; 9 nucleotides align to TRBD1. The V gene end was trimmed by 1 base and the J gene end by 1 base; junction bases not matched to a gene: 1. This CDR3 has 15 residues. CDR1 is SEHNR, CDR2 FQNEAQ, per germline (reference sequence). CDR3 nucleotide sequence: TGTGCCAGCAGCTTAGACAGGGGGCCCCAAGAGACCCAGTACTTC. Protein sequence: CASSLDRGPQETQYF.

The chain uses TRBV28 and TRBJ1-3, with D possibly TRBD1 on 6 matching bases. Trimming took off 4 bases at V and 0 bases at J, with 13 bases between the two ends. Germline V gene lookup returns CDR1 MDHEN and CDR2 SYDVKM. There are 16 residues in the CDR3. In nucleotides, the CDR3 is TGTGCCAGCAGTTCAATTAAGGACAGCTCTGGAAACACCATATATTTT. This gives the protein CASSSIKDSSGNTIYF.

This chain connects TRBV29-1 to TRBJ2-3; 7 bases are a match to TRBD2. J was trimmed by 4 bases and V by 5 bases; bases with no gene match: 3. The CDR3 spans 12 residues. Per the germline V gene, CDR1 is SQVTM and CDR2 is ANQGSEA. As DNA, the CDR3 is TGCAGCGTTTTGCGGGAGTCAGATACGCAGTATTTT. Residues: CSVLRESDTQYF.

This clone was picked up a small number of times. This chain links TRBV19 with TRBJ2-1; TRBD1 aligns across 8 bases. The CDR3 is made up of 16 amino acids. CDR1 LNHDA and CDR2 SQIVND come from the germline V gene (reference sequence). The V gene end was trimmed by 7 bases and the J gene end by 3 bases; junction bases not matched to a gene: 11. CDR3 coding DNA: TGTGCCAGTACCCCCGTCCCGGGACAGGTCTACAATGAGCAGTTCTTC. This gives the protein CASTPVPGQVYNEQFF.

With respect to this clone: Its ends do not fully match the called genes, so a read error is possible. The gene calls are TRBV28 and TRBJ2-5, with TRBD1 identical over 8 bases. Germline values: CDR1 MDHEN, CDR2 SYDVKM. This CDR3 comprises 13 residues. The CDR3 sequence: CASTLTGEETRYF. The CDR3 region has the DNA TGTGCCAGCACCCTGACAGGGGAAGAGACCCGGTACTTC.

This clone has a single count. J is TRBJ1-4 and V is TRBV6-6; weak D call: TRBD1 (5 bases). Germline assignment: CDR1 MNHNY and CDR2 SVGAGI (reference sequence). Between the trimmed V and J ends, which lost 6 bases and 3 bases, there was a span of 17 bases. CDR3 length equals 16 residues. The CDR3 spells CASSQYQGRANEKLFF. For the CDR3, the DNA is TGTGCCAGCAGCCAATACCAGGGCAGGGCTAATGAAAAACTGTTTTTT.

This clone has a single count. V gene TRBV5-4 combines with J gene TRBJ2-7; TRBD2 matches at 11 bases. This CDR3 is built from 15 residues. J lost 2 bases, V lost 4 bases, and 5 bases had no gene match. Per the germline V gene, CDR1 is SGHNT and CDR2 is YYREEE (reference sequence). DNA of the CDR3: TGTGCCAGCAGCCTACGACTAGCGGGGACCTACGAGCAGTACGTC. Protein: CASSLRLAGTYEQYV.

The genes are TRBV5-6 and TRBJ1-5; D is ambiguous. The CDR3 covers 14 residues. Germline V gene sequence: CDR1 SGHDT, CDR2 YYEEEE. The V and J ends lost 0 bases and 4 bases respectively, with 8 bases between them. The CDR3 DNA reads TGTGCCAGCAGCTTGGGAGGAATAAATCAGCCCCAGCATTTT. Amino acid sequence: CASSLGGINQPQHF.

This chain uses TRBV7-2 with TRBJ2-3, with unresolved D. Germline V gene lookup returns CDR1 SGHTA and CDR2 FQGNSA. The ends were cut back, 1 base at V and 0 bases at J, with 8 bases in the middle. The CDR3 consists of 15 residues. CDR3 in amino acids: CASSLGFPSTDTQYF. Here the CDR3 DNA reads TGTGCCAGCAGCTTAGGTTTTCCTAGCACAGATACGCAGTATTTT.

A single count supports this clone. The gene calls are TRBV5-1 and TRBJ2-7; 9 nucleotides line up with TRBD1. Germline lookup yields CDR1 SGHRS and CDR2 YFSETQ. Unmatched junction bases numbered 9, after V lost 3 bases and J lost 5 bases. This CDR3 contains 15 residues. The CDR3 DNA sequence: TGCGCCAGCAGCTCCGACACAGGGGGCCTGAACGAGCAGTACTTC. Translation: CASSSDTGGLNEQYF.

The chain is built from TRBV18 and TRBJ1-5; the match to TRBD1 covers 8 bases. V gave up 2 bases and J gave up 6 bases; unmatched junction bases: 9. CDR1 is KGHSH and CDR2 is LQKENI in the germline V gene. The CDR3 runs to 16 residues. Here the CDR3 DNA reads TGTGCCAGCTCACCAGGGGGGGCAGGGGGCGGTCAGCCCCAGCATTTT. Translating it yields CASSPGGAGGGQPQHF.

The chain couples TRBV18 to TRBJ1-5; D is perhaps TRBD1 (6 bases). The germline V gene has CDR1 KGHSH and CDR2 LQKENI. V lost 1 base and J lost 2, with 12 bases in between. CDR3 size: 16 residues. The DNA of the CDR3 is TGTGCCAGCTCACCACGTACAGGGAGAGGCAATCAGCCCCAGCATTTT. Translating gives CASSPRTGRGNQPQHF.

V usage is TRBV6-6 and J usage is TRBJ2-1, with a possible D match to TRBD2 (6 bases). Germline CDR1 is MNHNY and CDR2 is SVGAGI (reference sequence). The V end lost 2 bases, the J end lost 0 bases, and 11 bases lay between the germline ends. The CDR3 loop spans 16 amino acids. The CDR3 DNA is TGTGCCAGCAGTTACGGGACTCCCAGCTCCTACAATGAGCAGTTCTTC. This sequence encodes CASSYGTPSSYNEQFF.

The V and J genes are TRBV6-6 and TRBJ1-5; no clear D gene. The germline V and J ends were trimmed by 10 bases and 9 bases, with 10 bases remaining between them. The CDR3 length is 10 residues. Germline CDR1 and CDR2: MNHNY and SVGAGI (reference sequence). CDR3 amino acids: CAIRTWPQHF. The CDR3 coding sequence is TGTGCCATTAGAACGTGGCCCCAGCATTTT.

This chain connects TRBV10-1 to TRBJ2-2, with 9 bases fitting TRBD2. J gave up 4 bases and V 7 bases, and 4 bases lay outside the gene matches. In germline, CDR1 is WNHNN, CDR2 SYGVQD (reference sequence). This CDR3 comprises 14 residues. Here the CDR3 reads CASTSGIFTGELFF. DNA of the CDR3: TGCGCCAGCACTAGCGGGATCTTCACCGGGGAGCTGTTTTTT.

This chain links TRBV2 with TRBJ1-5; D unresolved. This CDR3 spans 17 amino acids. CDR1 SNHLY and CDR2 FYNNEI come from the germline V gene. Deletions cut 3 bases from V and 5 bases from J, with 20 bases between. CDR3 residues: CASSDGIWKTRDQPQHF. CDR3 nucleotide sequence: TGTGCCAGCAGTGATGGGATTTGGAAGACGAGGGATCAGCCCCAGCATTTT.

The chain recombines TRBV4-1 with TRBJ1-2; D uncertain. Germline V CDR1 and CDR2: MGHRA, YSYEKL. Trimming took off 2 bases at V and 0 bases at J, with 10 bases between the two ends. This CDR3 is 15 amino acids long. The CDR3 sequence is CASSQLTASNYGYTF. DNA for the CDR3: TGCGCCAGCAGCCAACTAACAGCTTCTAACTATGGCTACACCTTC.

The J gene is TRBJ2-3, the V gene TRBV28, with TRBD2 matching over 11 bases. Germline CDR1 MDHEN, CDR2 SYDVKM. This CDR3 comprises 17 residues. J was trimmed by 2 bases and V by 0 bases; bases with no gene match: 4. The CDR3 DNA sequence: TGTGCCAGCAGTTTATGGACTAGCGGGACCCACACAGATACGCAGTATTTT. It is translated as CASSLWTSGTHTDTQYF.

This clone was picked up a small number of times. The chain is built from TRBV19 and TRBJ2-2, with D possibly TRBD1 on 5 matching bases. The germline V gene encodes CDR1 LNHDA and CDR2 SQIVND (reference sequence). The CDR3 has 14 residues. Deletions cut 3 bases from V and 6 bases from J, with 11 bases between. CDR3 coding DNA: TGTGCCAGTAGTATCAGCAGGGCCGCCGGGGAGCTGTTTTTT. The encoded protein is CASSISRAAGELFF.

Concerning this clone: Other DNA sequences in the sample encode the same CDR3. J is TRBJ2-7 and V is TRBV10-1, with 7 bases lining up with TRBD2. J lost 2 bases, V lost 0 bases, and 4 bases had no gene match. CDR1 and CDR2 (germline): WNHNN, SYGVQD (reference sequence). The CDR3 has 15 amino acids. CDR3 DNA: TGCGCCAGCAGTGAGTCGCGGACTAGGCCCTACGAGCAGTACTTC. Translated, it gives CASSESRTRPYEQYF.

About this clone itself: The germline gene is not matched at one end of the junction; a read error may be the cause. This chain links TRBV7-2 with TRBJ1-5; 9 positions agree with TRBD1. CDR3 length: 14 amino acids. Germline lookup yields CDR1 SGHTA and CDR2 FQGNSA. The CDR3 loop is CASSPQGANQPQHF. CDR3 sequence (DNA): TGTGCCAGCAGCCCACAGGGGGCCAATCAACCCCAGCATTTT.

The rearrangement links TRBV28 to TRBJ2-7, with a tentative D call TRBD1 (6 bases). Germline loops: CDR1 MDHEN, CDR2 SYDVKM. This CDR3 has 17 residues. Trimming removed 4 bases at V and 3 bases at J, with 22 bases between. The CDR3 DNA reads TGTGCCAGCAGTTCAATATCCGTCAGGGGTCTCCTCTACGAGCAGTACGTC. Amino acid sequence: CASSSISVRGLLYEQYV.